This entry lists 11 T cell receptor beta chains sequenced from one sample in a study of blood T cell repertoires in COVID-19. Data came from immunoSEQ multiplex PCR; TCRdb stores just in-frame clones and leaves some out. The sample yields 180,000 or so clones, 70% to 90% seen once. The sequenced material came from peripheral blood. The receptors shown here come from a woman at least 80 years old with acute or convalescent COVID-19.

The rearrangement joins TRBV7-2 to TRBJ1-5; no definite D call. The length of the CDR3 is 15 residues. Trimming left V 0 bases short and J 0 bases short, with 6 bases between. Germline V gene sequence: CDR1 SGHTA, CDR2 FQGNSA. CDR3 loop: CASSLAPGSNQPQHF. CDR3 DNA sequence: TGTGCCAGCAGCTTAGCTCCGGGTAGCAATCAGCCCCAGCATTTT.

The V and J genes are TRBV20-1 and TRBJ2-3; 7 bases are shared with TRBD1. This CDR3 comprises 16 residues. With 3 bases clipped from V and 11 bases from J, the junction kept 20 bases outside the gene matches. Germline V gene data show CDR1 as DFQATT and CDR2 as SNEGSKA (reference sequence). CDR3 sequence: CSASLTGARARHEQYF. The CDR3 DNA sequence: TGCAGTGCTAGTTTAACAGGGGCGAGGGCCCGTCATGAGCAGTATTTT.

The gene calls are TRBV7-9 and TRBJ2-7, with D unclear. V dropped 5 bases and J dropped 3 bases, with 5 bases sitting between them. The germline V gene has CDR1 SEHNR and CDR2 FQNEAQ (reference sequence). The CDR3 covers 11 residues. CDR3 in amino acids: CASSVLYEQYF. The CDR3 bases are TGTGCCAGCAGCGTCCTCTACGAGCAGTACTTC.

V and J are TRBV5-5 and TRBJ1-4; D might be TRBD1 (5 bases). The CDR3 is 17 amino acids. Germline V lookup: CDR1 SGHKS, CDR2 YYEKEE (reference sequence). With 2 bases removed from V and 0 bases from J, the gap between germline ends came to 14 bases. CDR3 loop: CASSFGPQTATNEKLFF. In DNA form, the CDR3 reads TGTGCCAGCAGCTTTGGCCCTCAGACAGCAACTAATGAAAAACTGTTTTTT.

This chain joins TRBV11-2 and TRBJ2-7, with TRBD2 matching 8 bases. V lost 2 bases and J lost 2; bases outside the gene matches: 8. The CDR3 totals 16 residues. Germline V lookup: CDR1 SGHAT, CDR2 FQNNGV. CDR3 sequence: CASSLRGTRAPYEQYF. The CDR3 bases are TGTGCCAGCAGCTTACGGGGGACTAGGGCCCCCTACGAGCAGTACTTC.

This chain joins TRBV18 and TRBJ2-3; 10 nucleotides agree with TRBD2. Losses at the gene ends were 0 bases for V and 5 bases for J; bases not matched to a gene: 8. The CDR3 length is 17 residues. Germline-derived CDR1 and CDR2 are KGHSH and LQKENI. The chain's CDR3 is CASSPPSLLAGVDTQYF. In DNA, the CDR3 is TGTGCCAGCTCACCACCCTCACTGCTAGCGGGGGTAGATACGCAGTATTTT.

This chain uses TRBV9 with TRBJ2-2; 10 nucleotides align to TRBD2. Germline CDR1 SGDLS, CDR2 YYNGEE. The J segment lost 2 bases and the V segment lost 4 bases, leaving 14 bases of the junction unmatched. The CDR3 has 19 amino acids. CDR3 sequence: CASSFSPLAGAPNTGELFF. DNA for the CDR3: TGTGCCAGCAGCTTCTCACCCCTAGCGGGAGCACCCAACACCGGGGAGCTGTTTTTT.

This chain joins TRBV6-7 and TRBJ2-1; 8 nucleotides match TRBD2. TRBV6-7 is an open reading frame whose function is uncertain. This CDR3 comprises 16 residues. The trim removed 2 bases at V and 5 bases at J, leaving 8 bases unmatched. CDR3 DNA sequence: TGTGCCAGCAGTTACCGCCTAGCGGGTAATAACAATGAGCAGTTCTTC. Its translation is CASSYRLAGNNNEQFF.

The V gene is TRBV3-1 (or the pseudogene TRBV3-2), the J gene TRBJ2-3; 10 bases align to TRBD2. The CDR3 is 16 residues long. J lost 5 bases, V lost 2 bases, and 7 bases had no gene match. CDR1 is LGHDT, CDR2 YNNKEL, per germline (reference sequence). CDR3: CASSQWASGSEDTQYF. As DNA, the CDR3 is TGTGCCAGCAGCCAATGGGCTAGCGGGAGTGAAGATACGCAGTATTTT.

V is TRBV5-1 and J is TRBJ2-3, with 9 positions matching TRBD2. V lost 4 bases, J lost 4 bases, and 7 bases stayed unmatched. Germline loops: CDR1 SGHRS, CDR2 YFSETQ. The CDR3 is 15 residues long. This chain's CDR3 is CASSVSGSFADTQYF. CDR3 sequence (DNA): TGCGCCAGCAGCGTTAGCGGGAGTTTCGCAGATACGCAGTATTTT.

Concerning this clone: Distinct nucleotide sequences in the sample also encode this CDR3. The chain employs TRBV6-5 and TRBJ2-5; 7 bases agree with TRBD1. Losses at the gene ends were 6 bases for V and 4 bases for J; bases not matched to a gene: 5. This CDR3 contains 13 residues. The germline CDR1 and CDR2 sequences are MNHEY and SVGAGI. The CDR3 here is CASRSTGRETQYF. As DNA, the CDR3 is TGTGCCAGCAGGTCGACAGGGAGAGAGACCCAGTACTTC.